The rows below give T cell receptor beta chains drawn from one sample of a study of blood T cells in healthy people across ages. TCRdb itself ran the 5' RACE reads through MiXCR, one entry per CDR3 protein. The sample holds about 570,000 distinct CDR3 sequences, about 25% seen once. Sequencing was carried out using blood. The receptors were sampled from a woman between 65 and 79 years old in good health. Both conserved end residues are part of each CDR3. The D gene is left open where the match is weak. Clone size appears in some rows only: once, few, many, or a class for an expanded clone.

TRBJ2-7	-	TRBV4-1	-	TGCGCCAGCAGCCATCATTTTGTCTCCTACGAGCAGTACTTC	CASSHHFVSYEQYF
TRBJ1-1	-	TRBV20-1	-	TGCAGTGCTAGGGCACAGGGAACGTCGAACACTGAAGCTTTCTTT	CSARAQGTSNTEAFF
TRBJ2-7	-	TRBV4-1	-	TGCGCCAGCAGCCAAGCGGGCAGTTACGCCTACGAGCAGTACTTC	CASSQAGSYAYEQYF
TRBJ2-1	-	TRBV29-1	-	TGCAGCGTTGAGTATCTGAACAATGAGCAGTTCTTC	CSVEYLNNEQFF
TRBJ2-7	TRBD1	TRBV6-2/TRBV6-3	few	TGTGCCAGCAGCACCGGGACAGAAGTTTACGAGCAGTACTTC	CASSTGTEVYEQYF
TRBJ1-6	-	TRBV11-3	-	TGTGCCAGCAGCTTATCAGGGGCGGATTCACCCCTCCACTTT	CASSLSGADSPLHF
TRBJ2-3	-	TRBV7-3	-	TGTGCCAGCAGCGCCAACAGGGATACGCAGTATTTT	CASSANRDTQYF
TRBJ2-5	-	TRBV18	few	TGTGCCAGCTCACCGACCCAGACAGGACAAGAGACCCAGTACTTC	CASSPTQTGQETQYF
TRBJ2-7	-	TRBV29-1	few	TGCAGCGTTGGGGGGGTATACGAGCAGTACTTC	CSVGGVYEQYF
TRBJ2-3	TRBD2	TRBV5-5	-	TGTGCCAGCAGACCCTACGCGGGGGGCACAGATACGCAGTATTTT	CASRPYAGGTDTQYF
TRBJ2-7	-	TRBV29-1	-	TGCAGCGTTGACGTGGGAAGCGAGCAGTACTTC	CSVDVGSEQYF
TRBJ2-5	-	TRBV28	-	TGTGCCAGCAGAATGGGTGGGTCAGGACTGTACTTC	CASRMGGSGLYF
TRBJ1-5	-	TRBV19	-	TGTGCCAGTAGTCCGAGAAGTGTCAATAGCAATCAGCCCCAGCATTTT	CASSPRSVNSNQPQHF
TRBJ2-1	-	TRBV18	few	TGTGCCGGCTCACCACGCGGGCCCGGCAATGAGCAGTTCTTC	CAGSPRGPGNEQFF
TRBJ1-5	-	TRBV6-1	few	TGTGCCAGCAGCGACCGGGTCGTGGGGTCTAATAGCAATCAGCCCCAGCATTTT	CASSDRVVGSNSNQPQHF
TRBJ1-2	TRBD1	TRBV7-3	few	TGTGCCAGCAGCCCCGGGACAGGGATCCCCTACACCTTC	CASSPGTGIPYTF
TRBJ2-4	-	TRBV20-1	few	TGCAGTGTTCTACCGGGAGTAGCCAAAAACATTCAGTACTTC	CSVLPGVAKNIQYF
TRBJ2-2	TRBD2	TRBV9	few	TGTGCCAGCAGCTCCGGGAGGGAAGGTTTGGAGCTGTTTTTT	CASSSGREGLELFF
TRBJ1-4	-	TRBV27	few	TGTGCCAGCATCACCCGAAGGACAGCAGGATATGAAAAACTGTTTTTT	CASITRRTAGYEKLFF
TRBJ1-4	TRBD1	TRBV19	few	TGTGCCAGTAGAAGTACAGGGGAGTTTAATGAAAAACTGTTTTTT	CASRSTGEFNEKLFF
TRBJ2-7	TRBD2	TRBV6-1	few	TGTGCCAGCAGTCCATTATCTAGCGGGGCCTACGAGCAGTACTTC	CASSPLSSGAYEQYF
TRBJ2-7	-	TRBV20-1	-	TGCAGTGCTAGGAGCCCCCGGGACTTCTCCTACGAGCAGTACTTC	CSARSPRDFSYEQYF
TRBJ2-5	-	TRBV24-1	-	TGTGCCACCAGTGGTGGAGGGCAAGAGTCCCAGTACTTC	CATSGGGQESQYF
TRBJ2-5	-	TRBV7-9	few	TGTGCCAGCAGCTTATATACGTCTACCCAAGAGACCCAGTACTTC	CASSLYTSTQETQYF
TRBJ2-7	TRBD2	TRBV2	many	TGTGCCAGCCGCACCTCTAGCGGGGGCTCCTACGAGCAGTACTTC	CASRTSSGGSYEQYF
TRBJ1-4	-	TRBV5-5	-	TGTGCCAGCAGCTTGCAGGGTCTTAATGAAAAACTGTTTTTT	CASSLQGLNEKLFF